These 16 T cell receptor beta chains were all obtained from the same sample, sequenced in a study of post-analysis software for immune sequencing data. Included in the TCR beta cDNA libraries were unique molecular identifiers. TCRdb independently ran MiXCR on the PCR reads; one entry per CDR3 protein. Of more than 350,000 distinct CDR3 sequences in the sample, 35% to 45% were seen once. Their antigens are not known. Notes on the study in general: TRBV5-6, TRBV5-1 and TRBV20-1 were among several TRBV segments more frequent in patients than controls.

The sequenced material came from blood. These receptors were taken from a girl aged 2-10 years with multiple sclerosis.

The genes are TRBV13 and TRBJ1-1, with no clear D. The CDR3 spans 12 residues. The V end lost 5 bases, the J end lost 2 bases, and 6 bases lay between the germline ends. Germline CDR1 is PRHDT and CDR2 is FYEKMQ (reference sequence). The CDR3 nucleotides are TGTGCCAGCAGCACCAGAAACACTGAAGCTTTCTTT. This translates into CASSTRNTEAFF. Complete variable domain (other parts from reference TRBV13 and TRBJ1-1): AAGVIQSPRHLIKEKRETATLKCYPIPRHDTVYWYQQGPGQDPQFLISFYEKMQSDKGSIPDRFSAQQFSDYHSELNMSSLELGDSALYFCASSTRNTEAFFGQGTRLTVV.

The V gene is TRBV30, the J gene TRBJ2-3; tentative D call: TRBD2 (5 bases). Trimming shortened V by 2 bases and J by 3 bases, and 12 bases separated the two germline ends. The CDR3 extends over 14 amino acids. Germline CDR1 and CDR2: GTSNPN and SVGIG (reference sequence). Written as DNA, the CDR3 is TGTGCCTGGAGTCTTCCCCCGGGGACAGATACGCAGTATTTT. Its translation: CAWSLPPGTDTQYF.

The genes are TRBV6-6 and TRBJ2-7; possibly TRBD2 for D (6 bases). Trimming took 5 bases from V and 7 from J, leaving 18 bases between them. The CDR3 is 14 residues long. CDR1 and CDR2 (germline): MNHNY, SVGAGI (reference sequence). CDR3 coding DNA: TGTGCCAGCAGTGATAGGCTAGCGCTAGATGAGCAGTACTTC. Its translation is CASSDRLALDEQYF.

This clonotype was seen a single time. This sequence joins TRBV4-1 and TRBJ2-4; D is perhaps TRBD2 (5 bases). This CDR3 spans 17 amino acids. The V and J ends lost 4 bases and 0 bases respectively, with 16 bases between them. CDR1 and CDR2 (germline): MGHRA, YSYEKL. The CDR3 protein is CASSRLPRVLAKNIQYF. In DNA, the CDR3 is TGCGCCAGCAGCCGACTCCCGAGGGTTCTAGCCAAAAACATTCAGTACTTC.

This clonotype was seen at least ten times. The V gene is TRBV5-8, the J gene TRBJ2-5; 12 nucleotides match TRBD2. Unmatched junction bases numbered 5, after V lost 4 bases and J lost 4 bases. Germline assignment: CDR1 SGHTS and CDR2 YDEGEE. The CDR3 sequence is 15 residues long. The CDR3 DNA follows: TGTGCCAGCAGCCCCGGACTAGCGGGGCGAGAGACCCAGTACTTC. It encodes CASSPGLAGRETQYF.

This clonotype came up once. The V call is TRBV9, the J call TRBJ2-5; D unresolved. The J call may be mistaken, given a closer DNA end match to TRBJ2-7. Germline V gene lookup returns CDR1 SGDLS and CDR2 YYNGEE. The CDR3 loop spans 14 amino acids. In DNA, the CDR3 is TGTGCCAGCAGCGTAGTGAAGGGTCCCTACGAGCAGTACTTC. It specifies CASSVVKGPYEQYF.

J is TRBJ2-7 and V is TRBV4-1, with a tentative D call TRBD2 (5 bases). Per germline, CDR1 MGHRA and CDR2 YSYEKL. The CDR3 is made up of 14 amino acids. Trimming left V 2 bases short and J 7 bases short, with 15 bases between. CDR3 sequence: CASSQSEGPNEQYF. CDR3 nucleotide sequence: TGCGCCAGCAGCCAAAGCGAGGGTCCCAATGAGCAGTACTTC.

V usage is TRBV5-1 and J usage is TRBJ1-6; 8 nucleotides match TRBD1. The CDR3 is made up of 16 amino acids. In germline, CDR1 is SGHRS, CDR2 YFSETQ. V lost 4 bases, J lost 8 bases, and 11 bases stayed unmatched. The CDR3 DNA follows: TGCGCCAGCAGCGCTACGACAGGGGAGAATTATTCACCCCTCCACTTT. Translating gives CASSATTGENYSPLHF.

The genes are TRBV27 and TRBJ2-5; TRBD1 might be the D (6 bases). Germline CDR1 reads MNHEY; CDR2 reads SMNVEV (reference sequence). CDR3 length: 14 residues. Trimming left V 5 bases short and J 1 base short, with 11 bases between. Here the CDR3 reads CASSLLDSQETQYF. In DNA, the CDR3 is TGTGCCAGCAGTCTACTGGACAGCCAAGAGACCCAGTACTTC.

This chain connects TRBV28 to TRBJ1-2; possible D gene TRBD1, 6 bases. The length of the CDR3 is 12 residues. The germline V gene encodes CDR1 MDHEN and CDR2 SYDVKM. The ends were cut back, 9 bases at V and 8 bases at J, with 16 bases in the middle. The CDR3: CARKLGGYGYTF. The CDR3 region has the DNA TGTGCCAGGAAATTAGGGGGTTACGGCTACACCTTC.

V and J are TRBV5-1 and TRBJ1-2; 9 positions match TRBD1. CDR1 and CDR2 (germline): SGHRS, YFSETQ. The V and J ends lost 2 bases and 4 bases, in that order; junction bases with no gene match: 6. CDR3 length equals 15 residues. The DNA of the CDR3 is TGCGCCAGCAGCTTCGGGACAGGGCTGGGCTATGGCTACACCTTC. Its translation: CASSFGTGLGYGYTF. The whole variable domain, remainder taken from reference TRBV5-1 and TRBJ1-2, is KAGVTQTPRYLIKTRGQQVTLSCSPISGHRSVSWYQQTPGQGLQFLFEYFSETQRNKGNFPGRFSGRQFSNSRSEMNVSTLELGDSALYLCASSFGTGLGYGYTFGSGTRLTVV.

This clonotype has just a few counts. V gene TRBV5-4 combines with J gene TRBJ2-4; 9 bases agree with TRBD1. The tail of the sequence fits TRBJ2-5 better, so the J call may be wrong. CDR1 SGHNT and CDR2 YYREEE come from the germline V gene (reference sequence). This CDR3 contains 15 residues. The CDR3 region has the DNA TGTGCCAGCAGCTCCAAAGGGACAGGGAAGGAGACCCAGTACTTC. This sequence encodes CASSSKGTGKETQYF.

Only a few counts were recorded for this clonotype. This sequence joins TRBV12-3 or TRBV12-4 and TRBJ1-2; TRBD1 matches at 8 bases. V trimming: 4 bases; J trimming: 6 bases; junction bases outside the gene matches: 4. The CDR3 is 13 residues long. The CDR3 is CASSWDRIHGYTF. CDR3 nucleotide sequence: TGTGCCAGCAGTTGGGACAGGATCCATGGCTACACCTTC.

The chain carries TRBV29-1 and TRBJ2-1; 10 bases line up with TRBD2. This CDR3 contains 20 residues. Germline CDR1 is SQVTM and CDR2 is ANQGSEA. The trim removed 4 bases at V and 6 bases at J, leaving 24 bases unmatched. The CDR3 nucleotides are TGCAGCGTTGTGGGGGCAAGGGCTAGCGGGAGAGGTCAGACTTTCAATGAGCAGTTCTTC. Translated: CSVVGARASGRGQTFNEQFF.

This clonotype turned up a few times. J is TRBJ2-1 and V is TRBV24-1, with 9 bases matching TRBD2. The germline V gene encodes CDR1 KGHDR and CDR2 SFDVKD. The trim removed 3 bases at V and 6 bases at J, leaving 5 bases unmatched. This CDR3 has 15 amino acids. CDR3 sequence (DNA): TGTGCCACCAGTGATCAGGGACTAGCAGCCAATGAGCAGTTCTTC. Translating gives CATSDQGLAANEQFF.

Notes on this clonotype: An end of the junction differs from the germline gene, which may be a read error. V usage is TRBV25-1 and J usage is TRBJ2-3; D possibly uses TRBD1 or TRBD2 (5 bases each). This CDR3 contains 15 residues. The V gene's germline CDR1 is MGHDK and CDR2 SYGVNS. CDR3 residues: CASRESAEGSDTQYF. CDR3 in DNA: TGCGCCAGCAGGGAATCGGCCGAGGGGTCAGATACGCAGTATTTT.